The 18 T cell receptor beta chains below were found in one sample sequenced in a study of vaccination and CD4 T cells after COVID-19. Their cognate antigens are unknown. Cultured CD4+ T-cell DNA underwent Oncomine TCR Beta short-read sequencing. TCRdb re-called the PCR reads with MiXCR, one entry per CDR3 protein. The sample shows some 26,000 distinct CDR3 sequences, roughly 70% of them seen only once. Treatment indicated: roughly 11-day PBMC culture with coronavirus spike peptide pools or control peptides (ViraFEST assay). Sequences were derived from CD4+ T cells from blood, cultured in vitro, sampled after SARS-CoV-2 vaccination. Receptors were obtained from a human donor who received a COVID-19 vaccine.

This clonotype was found once. The rearrangement links TRBV5-1 to TRBJ1-5; D remains unclear. V was shortened by 4 bases and J by 3 bases, with 11 bases between the two germline ends. Germline V gene lookup returns CDR1 SGHRS and CDR2 YFSETQ. There are 14 residues in the CDR3. The CDR3 DNA is TGCGCCAGCAGCCTGAAGCCTACCAATCAGCCCCAGCATTTT. Encoded protein: CASSLKPTNQPQHF.

This clonotype appeared a few times. This chain connects TRBV20-1 to TRBJ2-3; D may be TRBD1 or TRBD2 (6 bases each). The CDR3 is 15 residues long. Trimming cost V 5 bases and J 0 bases, with 15 bases left between them. The germline gives CDR1 DFQATT, CDR2 SNEGSKA (reference sequence). The CDR3 DNA reads TGCAGTGCTTACTCGGGGGCCCCTAGCACAGATACGCAGTATTTT. Its protein is CSAYSGAPSTDTQYF.

The rearrangement links TRBV19 to TRBJ1-2; D might be TRBD1 (6 bases). V was trimmed by 8 bases and J by 4 bases, leaving 11 bases between them. The germline V gene encodes CDR1 LNHDA and CDR2 SQIVND (reference sequence). CDR3 size: 12 residues. Written as DNA, the CDR3 is TGTGCCAGTTCTGACAGGCCCTATGGCTACACCTTC. Its protein is CASSDRPYGYTF.

This clonotype was found once. Here the CDR3 DNA reads TGTGCCAGCAGCGGTATGGAGCAGCGGGTAGAAGCTTTCTTT. It yields the protein CASSGMEQRVEAFF. J is TRBJ1-1 and V is TRBV2; no reliable D call. CDR1 is SNHLY and CDR2 is FYNNEI in the germline V gene. CDR3 length: 14 amino acids. The V gene lost 6 bases and the J gene lost 8 bases, with 19 bases spanning the gap.

This clonotype occurred once. The CDR3 DNA reads TGTGCCAGCAGCCCTGAGGGCCAGGGGGGTTTCGGCTACACCTTC. Translation: CASSPEGQGGFGYTF. The gene calls are TRBV7-2 and TRBJ1-2; 7 bases agree with TRBD1. This CDR3 is 15 amino acids long. V was clipped by 5 bases and J by 8 bases; unmatched bases: 14. CDR1 SGHTA and CDR2 FQGNSA come from the germline V gene.

This clonotype was seen a handful of times. The chain recombines TRBV6-1 with TRBJ2-5, with 10 positions matching TRBD2. Unmatched junction bases numbered 11, after V lost 8 bases and J lost 5 bases. Germline CDR1 reads MNHNS; CDR2 reads SASEGT. There are 15 residues in the CDR3. CDR3 loop: CASSRSGGASETQYF. The CDR3 DNA is TGTGCCAGCTCCCGGAGCGGGGGGGCCTCGGAGACCCAGTACTTC.

The gene calls are TRBV2 and TRBJ1-2, with a possible D match to TRBD1 (6 bases). The CDR3 extends over 14 amino acids. V lost 2 bases to trimming and J lost 6 bases, with 13 bases between them. The germline V gene encodes CDR1 SNHLY and CDR2 FYNNEI. CDR3 DNA: TGTGCCAGCAGTGAAATGGCAGGGGCGGATGGCTACACCTTC. Translated: CASSEMAGADGYTF. Variable domain in full (rest from reference TRBV2 and TRBJ1-2): EPEVTQTPSHQVTQMGQEVILRCVPISNHLYFYWYRQILGQKVEFLVSFYNNEISEKSEIFDDQFSVERPDGSNFTLKIRSTKLEDSAMYFCASSEMAGADGYTFGSGTRLTVV.

The chain combines TRBV7-8 with TRBJ2-5, with a tentative D call TRBD1 (5 bases). CDR1 is SGHVS and CDR2 is FQNEAQ in the germline V gene. V was clipped by 3 bases and J by 4 bases, with 9 bases between them. This CDR3 is built from 13 residues. CDR3 protein: CASSFRDGETQYF. DNA for the CDR3: TGTGCCAGCAGCTTCAGGGATGGAGAGACCCAGTACTTC.

V is TRBV5-8 and J is TRBJ2-5; perhaps TRBD1 as D (5 bases). The ends were cut back, 2 bases at V and 4 bases at J, with 18 bases in the middle. Germline V gene sequence: CDR1 SGHTS, CDR2 YDEGEE. This CDR3 has 16 amino acids. The chain's CDR3 is CASSFVGQGVGETQYF. CDR3 nucleotide sequence: TGTGCCAGCAGCTTTGTCGGTCAGGGTGTTGGAGAGACCCAGTACTTC.

The chain combines TRBV7-2 with TRBJ1-1, with D hard to call. Trimming took off 2 bases at V and 4 bases at J, with 14 bases between the two ends. Germline CDR1 and CDR2: SGHTA and FQGNSA. The CDR3 length is 15 residues. CDR3: CASSLSKVLGTEAFF. In DNA form, the CDR3 reads TGTGCCAGCAGCTTATCAAAGGTCCTAGGCACTGAAGCTTTCTTT. Drawing the rest from reference TRBV7-2 and TRBJ1-1, the complete variable domain is GAGVSQSPSNKVTEKGKDVELRCDPISGHTALYWYRQSLGQGLEFLIYFQGNSAPDKSGLPSDRFSAERTGGSVSTLTIQRTQQEDSAVYLCASSLSKVLGTEAFFGQGTRLTVV.

This sequence joins TRBV24-1 and TRBJ1-1; TRBD1 aligns across 10 bases. V gave up 0 bases and J gave up 0 bases; unmatched junction bases: 15. The germline V gene has CDR1 KGHDR and CDR2 SFDVKD. The CDR3 is made up of 21 amino acids. Written as DNA, the CDR3 is TGTGCCACCAGTGATTTGGACAGGGGGCAAAGTCAAGTTTGTATGAACACTGAAGCTTTCTTT. This gives the protein CATSDLDRGQSQVCMNTEAFF.

This chain connects TRBV6-2 or TRBV6-3 to TRBJ2-1; no firm D call. This CDR3 has 14 amino acids. Germline V gene sequence: CDR1 MNHEY, CDR2 SVGEGT. V dropped 3 bases and J dropped 2 bases, with 8 bases sitting between them. The CDR3 sequence: CASSYPDTYNEQFF. The DNA of the CDR3 is TGTGCCAGCAGTTATCCAGATACCTACAATGAGCAGTTCTTC.

This clonotype was observed once. The rearrangement joins TRBV5-1 to TRBJ1-2; possibly TRBD1 for D (6 bases). The CDR3 consists of 15 residues. V was shortened by 3 bases and J by 0 bases, with 12 bases between the two germline ends. Germline V CDR1 and CDR2: SGHRS, YFSETQ. The CDR3 is CASSYTGLANYGYTF. The CDR3 nucleotides read TGCGCCAGCAGCTATACAGGGTTAGCTAACTATGGCTACACCTTC.

This clonotype was observed a few times. V gene TRBV7-6 combines with J gene TRBJ1-2; 7 bases line up with TRBD1. Germline V CDR1 and CDR2: SGHVS, FNYEAQ. The CDR3 is made up of 16 amino acids. Unmatched junction bases numbered 13, after V lost 5 bases and J lost 4 bases. This chain's CDR3 is CASSPRQGRVGYGYTF. CDR3 DNA sequence: TGTGCCAGCAGCCCTCGACAGGGACGGGTTGGCTATGGCTACACCTTC.

V gene TRBV9 combines with J gene TRBJ2-2; 7 bases match TRBD1. Germline CDR1 is SGDLS and CDR2 is YYNGEE. There are 15 residues in the CDR3. Unmatched junction bases numbered 4, after V lost 4 bases and J lost 1 base. The CDR3 sequence: CASSPRQGNTGELFF. The CDR3, as DNA: TGTGCCAGCAGCCCGAGACAGGGGAACACCGGGGAGCTGTTTTTT.

The chain joins TRBV6-5 to TRBJ1-5; D gene unclear. Per the germline V gene, CDR1 is MNHEY and CDR2 is SVGAGI. The length of the CDR3 is 14 residues. V was clipped by 3 bases and J by 7 bases, with 13 bases between them. The CDR3 is CASSYTAPLQPQHF. CDR3 nucleotides: TGTGCCAGCAGTTATACAGCTCCGTTGCAGCCCCAGCATTTT.

This chain connects TRBV20-1 to TRBJ2-3, with D unclear. Germline V CDR1 and CDR2: DFQATT, SNEGSKA (reference sequence). There are 10 residues in the CDR3. The V end lost 3 bases, the J end lost 5 bases, and 3 bases lay between the germline ends. For the CDR3, the DNA is TGCAGTGCTAGTGGAGATACGCAGTATTTT. Translated, it gives CSASGDTQYF.

The rearrangement links TRBV24-1 to TRBJ1-1; D unresolved. V lost 4 bases to trimming and J lost 7 bases, with 9 bases between them. CDR3 size: 12 residues. Germline V gives CDR1 KGHDR, CDR2 SFDVKD. The CDR3 DNA reads as TGTGCCACCAGTGACTACGAGAATGAAGCTTTCTTT. The encoded protein is CATSDYENEAFF.